This entry lists 11 T cell receptor beta chains sequenced from one sample in a study of patients and donors after allogeneic stem cell transplantation (dated by TCRdb to about 2020). The library was built by means of RT-PCR. The reads were generated on a NextSeq 550. TCRdb reworked the public reads: Q25 trimming with fastp, MiXCR clone assembly, productive beta chains retained. Merged by CDR3 protein, the rows form single entries marked with the most common genes and DNA. Recorded for this sample are hundreds of thousands of distinct CDR3 sequences; about a sixth of them occurred a single time. Jointly, the top ten make up 7% to 7.5% of the sample. Source material: blood, either unsorted or a sorted T cell fraction (not recorded which). These receptors were collected from a human donor who was either an allogeneic HSCT recipient or a stem cell or donor lymphocyte infusion donor (not recorded which). It is not recorded whose cells these are; they may come from a transplant donor.

This clonotype was seen a handful of times. CDR3 region: CASRGMNTGELFF. Written as DNA, the CDR3 is TGTGCCAGCAGAGGGATGAACACCGGGGAGCTGTTTTTT. The chain carries TRBV7-8 and TRBJ2-2; D is undetermined. Trimming pared 6 bases from V and 1 base from J, leaving 6 bases between. The CDR3 loop spans 13 amino acids. CDR1 is SGHVS, CDR2 FQNEAQ, per germline.

This clonotype was detected many times. This chain connects TRBV12-3 or TRBV12-4 to TRBJ2-3, with D perhaps being TRBD1 or TRBD2 (5 bases each). Trimming took 1 base from V and 4 from J, leaving 9 bases between them. There are 14 residues in the CDR3. The CDR3 region is CASSLDRTSDTQYF. DNA for the CDR3: TGTGCCAGCAGTTTAGACAGGACTTCAGATACGCAGTATTTT.

This clonotype was seen only a few times. A read error is likely here: a far larger clone is one base away. The chain links TRBV7-2 to TRBJ2-5; D is uncertain. The CDR3 runs to 12 residues. Trimming shortened V by 1 base and J by 3 bases, and 3 bases separated the two germline ends. Germline V gene data show CDR1 as SGHTA and CDR2 as FQGNSA. Here the CDR3 reads CASSLDKETQYF. The CDR3 DNA reads as TGTGCCAGCAGCTTAGACAAAGAGACCCAGTACTTC.

This chain joins TRBV7-9 and TRBJ1-1; TRBD1 matches at 7 bases. The CDR3 length is 16 residues. Germline-derived CDR1 and CDR2 are SEHNR and FQNEAQ (reference sequence). V lost 0 bases and J lost 1; bases outside the gene matches: 5. The CDR3 nucleotides are TGTGCCAGCAGCTTAGCCCGAGGGGGCGGGAACACTGAAGCTTTCTTT. This codes for CASSLARGGGNTEAFF.

In its sample, this clonotype was seen many times. The rearrangement uses TRBV4-3 and TRBJ2-1; 9 bases line up with TRBD2. This CDR3 region has 16 residues. V was pared by 2 bases and J by 8 bases, with 10 bases of the junction left unmatched. CDR1 LGHNA and CDR2 YSLEER come from the germline V gene. CDR3: CASSQLARGGSHEQFF. The CDR3 bases are TGCGCCAGCAGCCAACTGGCGCGGGGGGGCTCCCATGAGCAGTTCTTC.

About this clonotype itself: Compared with germline, one end of the junction differs, possibly owing to a read error. The genes are TRBV4-3 and TRBJ2-7; 10 bases are shared with TRBD1. CDR3 size: 15 residues. Germline CDR1 is LGHNA and CDR2 is YSLEER. CDR3 sequence: CASSRDRGHSYEQCF. DNA for the CDR3: TGCGCCAGCAGCCGGGACAGGGGCCACTCCTACGAGCAGTGCTTC.

This clonotype was detected only a few times. V and J are TRBV5-1 and TRBJ1-1; no reliable D call. The ends were cut back, 2 bases at V and 1 base at J, with 9 bases in the middle. Germline V gene data show CDR1 as SGHRS and CDR2 as YFSETQ. The CDR3 runs to 14 residues. The CDR3 sequence is CASSFGLGNTEAFF. The CDR3 DNA sequence: TGCGCCAGCAGCTTCGGGCTTGGGAACACTGAAGCTTTCTTT.

This clonotype was picked up a small number of times. This chain connects TRBV13 to TRBJ1-6; D unclear. This CDR3 contains 15 residues. The V end was cut by 2 bases, the J end by 11 bases, with 16 bases between. In germline, CDR1 is PRHDT, CDR2 FYEKMQ (reference sequence). The CDR3 is CASSLNPPWDTPLHF. CDR3 coding DNA: TGTGCCAGCAGCTTAAACCCTCCTTGGGATACACCCCTCCACTTT. Based on the CDR3 plus reference TRBV13 and TRBJ1-6, the full variable domain is AAGVIQSPRHLIKEKRETATLKCYPIPRHDTVYWYQQGPGQDPQFLISFYEKMQSDKGSIPDRFSAQQFSDYHSELNMSSLELGDSALYFCASSLNPPWDTPLHFGNGTRLTVT.

This clonotype appeared a few times. The V and J genes are TRBV7-9 and TRBJ1-3; 8 bases are a match to TRBD1. The length of the CDR3 is 17 residues. V shed 4 bases, J shed 0 bases, and the junction held 8 bases outside the gene matches. The V gene's germline CDR1 is SEHNR and CDR2 FQNEAQ (reference sequence). CDR3 in DNA: TGTGCCAGCAGCTCCGGACAGGGCCATATCTCTGGAAACACCATATATTTT. Translation gives CASSSGQGHISGNTIYF. Drawing the rest from reference TRBV7-9 and TRBJ1-3, the complete variable domain is DTGVSQNPRHKITKRGQNVTFRCDPISEHNRLYWYRQTLGQGPEFLTYFQNEAQLEKSRLLSDRFSAERPKGSFSTLEIQRTEQGDSAMYLCASSSGQGHISGNTIYFGEGSWLTVV.

This clonotype was counted between two and nine times. This chain links TRBV12-3 or TRBV12-4 with TRBJ2-3, with TRBD1 as a possible D gene (5 bases). The V and J ends lost 1 base and 2 bases respectively, with 13 bases between them. The CDR3 totals 16 residues. CDR3 protein: CASSLGQKSITDTQYF. The CDR3 bases are TGTGCCAGCAGTTTAGGACAGAAAAGCATCACAGATACGCAGTATTTT.

A few counts support this clonotype. The J gene is TRBJ1-1, the V gene TRBV7-8; 8 bases agree with TRBD1. Germline-derived CDR1 and CDR2 are SGHVS and FQNEAQ. V shed 1 base, J shed 11 bases, and the junction held 12 bases outside the gene matches. This CDR3 is built from 15 residues. This CDR3 is CASSLVGQALHEAFF. The CDR3 nucleotides are TGTGCCAGCAGCTTAGTGGGACAGGCACTTCATGAGGCTTTCTTT.